These T cell receptor beta chains were read from a single sample in a study of blood T cell repertoires in COVID-19. Method: immunoSEQ multiplex PCR; TCRdb's copy keeps in-frame clones and lacks some. The sample holds about 110,000 clones, around 78% seen once. Sequenced sample: peripheral blood. The receptors were gathered from an elderly man with COVID-19, enrolled during active disease. Both conserved end residues are trimmed from each CDR3.

V: TRBV19; J: TRBJ1-5; CDR3: ASTAGDRLPRSNQPQH
V: TRBV2; J: TRBJ2-1; CDR3: ASSVARFSYNEQF
V: TRBV6-1; J: TRBJ1-5; CDR3: ASSERDTGGSPQH
V: TRBV7-8; J: TRBJ1-3; CDR3: ASSLEPSSGNTIY
V: TRBV6-4; J: TRBJ2-1; CDR3: ASRYSGTSSSYNEQF
V: TRBV7-3; J: TRBJ2-1; CDR3: ASSRTPNTYNEQF
V: TRBV6-6; J: TRBJ2-5; CDR3: ASKLGLAGETQY
V: TRBV2; J: TRBJ2-5; CDR3: ASSALQETQY
V: TRBV6-5; J: TRBJ2-7; CDR3: ASSFGLAGTYEQY
V: TRBV10-3; J: TRBJ1-2; CDR3: AISRQGSYT
V: TRBV30; J: TRBJ2-5; CDR3: ASTGGIQETQY
V: TRBV5-4; J: TRBJ2-3; CDR3: ASSQGQEFSTDTQY
V: TRBV6-5; J: TRBJ1-1; CDR3: ASRPGQGNTEAF
V: TRBV6-2/TRBV6-3; J: TRBJ1-2; CDR3: ASSYNRADYGYT
V: TRBV19; J: TRBJ1-3; CDR3: ASLEGHSGNTIY
V: TRBV19; J: TRBJ2-1; CDR3: ASSIVGSDEQF
V: TRBV18; J: TRBJ2-1; CDR3: ASSYNRNEQF
V: TRBV15; J: TRBJ2-7; CDR3: ATSRGGTGGYEQY
V: TRBV5-1; J: TRBJ2-3; CDR3: ASSQGLAGVDTQY
V: TRBV3-1/TRBV3-2; J: TRBJ1-6; CDR3: ASSQALQDSPLH